The rows below give T cell receptor beta chains drawn from one sample of a study of shared clonotypes between healthy human individuals. Measured with immunoSEQ multiplex PCR; TCRdb has only the in-frame clones, and not every one. Of roughly 2,000,000 clones in the sample, 85% to 95% were seen once. Material for sequencing was naive CD8+ T cells from PBMCs. The receptor set was obtained from a man between 18 and 29 years old in good health. Some clones in this sample may be carry-over from other donors' samples. Both conserved end residues are part of each CDR3. A D gene is named only where the DNA matches it firmly. Size is stated for part of the rows, as once, few or many counts, or as a class when the clone is expanded.

TRBD1,TRBV4-1,TRBJ1-5,NA,TGCGCCAGCAGCCAAGAACCTAGACGGGACAGGGGGTTCCATCAGCCCCAGCATTTT,CASSQEPRRDRGFHQPQHF
NA,TRBV7-8,TRBJ2-3,NA,TGTGCCAGCAGCCTCAGGAGGCTGCAGGGGACAGATACGCAGTATTTT,CASSLRRLQGTDTQYF
NA,TRBV7-9,TRBJ2-7,NA,TGTGCCAGCAGCTTAGGACTAGATCCCGAGCAGTACTTC,CASSLGLDPEQYF
NA,TRBV15,TRBJ2-3,NA,TGTGCCACCAGCAGAGCAGGCGCCCCGGATACGCAGTATTTT,CATSRAGAPDTQYF
TRBD2,TRBV7-3,TRBJ2-2,NA,TGTGCCAGCAGTCCCCTAGCGGGAGTGACCGGGGAGCTGTTTTTT,CASSPLAGVTGELFF
NA,TRBV11-2,TRBJ1-3,once,TGTGCCAGCAGCTTAACCCAAGGAAACACCATATATTTT,CASSLTQGNTIYF
NA,TRBV30,TRBJ1-2,NA,TGTGCCTGGAGTTCATCGTACGTTGGGGCTAATGGCTACACCTTC,CAWSSSYVGANGYTF
NA,TRBV13,TRBJ2-3,NA,TGTGCCAGCAGCTTATCGGGCACCCCCACAGATACGCAGTATTTT,CASSLSGTPTDTQYF
NA,TRBV7-3,TRBJ1-1,NA,TGTGCCAGCACCTCGTCGGGAGGGAACACTGAAGCTTTCTTT,CASTSSGGNTEAFF
NA,TRBV4-1,TRBJ1-2,NA,TGCGCCAGCAGCCAAGATCCCACACTCGACTATGGCTACACCTTC,CASSQDPTLDYGYTF
NA,TRBV7-9,TRBJ1-3,NA,TGTGCCAGCAGCTTAAGAGGGACCTCGAACTCTGGAAACACCATATATTTT,CASSLRGTSNSGNTIYF
TRBD1,TRBV7-9,TRBJ1-1,NA,TGTGCCAGCAGCCGGTACCCCGGGACAGGGCGGTTCGGGGACACTGAAGCTTTCTTT,CASSRYPGTGRFGDTEAFF
TRBD2,TRBV5-4,TRBJ2-5,NA,TGTGCCAGCAGTTCACCGGGACTAGCTCTCCAAGAGACCCAGTACTTC,CASSSPGLALQETQYF
NA,TRBV4-3,TRBJ2-3,NA,TGCGCCAGCAGCCCAGCCCGGGGGCTCACAGATACGCAGTATTTT,CASSPARGLTDTQYF
NA,TRBV6-6,TRBJ2-5,NA,TGTGCCAGCAGCCCAGGAGAAGAGACCCAGTACTTC,CASSPGEETQYF
TRBD1,TRBV11-2,TRBJ2-1,once,TGTGCCAGCAGCTTAGTTAGACAGGGGGCAGTGGATGAGCAGTTCTTC,CASSLVRQGAVDEQFF
TRBD1,TRBV30,TRBJ1-5,NA,TGTGCCTGGAATAAAGGGACAGGGGGTCAGCCCCAGCATTTT,CAWNKGTGGQPQHF
TRBD2,TRBV10-3,TRBJ2-2,NA,TGTGCCATCACCCCCTGGAGGCCTAGCGGGTCCCTCTCGAACACCGGGGAGCTGTTTTTT,CAITPWRPSGSLSNTGELFF
NA,TRBV27,TRBJ1-4,NA,TGTGCCAGCAGCCGCCTGGGGGCGAATGAAAAACTGTTTTTT,CASSRLGANEKLFF
NA,TRBV7-6,TRBJ2-3,NA,TGTGCCAGCAGCAAAGGGGGAGCAGCCCACACAGATACGCAGTATTTT,CASSKGGAAHTDTQYF
TRBD1,TRBV6-1,TRBJ1-2,NA,TGTGCCAGCAGTAACAGGGGCGGCTACACCTTC,CASSNRGGYTF
NA,TRBV5-6,TRBJ2-3,NA,TGTGCCAGCAACCGTCAGGGGTCAGATACGCAGTATTTT,CASNRQGSDTQYF
TRBD2,TRBV5-4,TRBJ2-7,NA,TGTGCCAGCAGCACCCCTAGCGGGAGCGGCGAGCAGTACTTC,CASSTPSGSGEQYF
NA,TRBV9,TRBJ1-2,NA,TGTGCCAGCAGCATCCATCCGGGTGGCTACACCTTC,CASSIHPGGYTF
TRBD1,TRBV29-1,TRBJ1-1,NA,TGCAGCGGGGACAGCATGAACACTGAAGCTTTCTTT,CSGDSMNTEAFF
NA,TRBV14,TRBJ1-1,NA,TGTGCCAGCAGTCAAGTACGGTCTATGAACACTGAAGCTTTCTTT,CASSQVRSMNTEAFF
NA,TRBV27,TRBJ2-2,once,TGTGCCAGCAGTTTATCGACACAAGGACGCACCGGGGAGCTGTTTTTT,CASSLSTQGRTGELFF
TRBD2,TRBV19,TRBJ2-1,NA,TGTGCCAGTAGTGACCCACACGGGGTAGCGGGAGTGACCTACAATGAGCAGTTCTTC,CASSDPHGVAGVTYNEQFF
NA,TRBV27,TRBJ1-2,NA,TGTGCCAGCAGTTTAACAGCACTAGAAGGCTACACCTTC,CASSLTALEGYTF
NA,TRBV29-1,TRBJ2-1,once,TGCAGCGTGCGGGGTCAGTCCGGTGAGCAGTTCTTC,CSVRGQSGEQFF
NA,TRBV9,TRBJ2-1,NA,TGTGCCAGCAGCGTAGCCGATCGGGCGCGGACCAACAATGAGCAGTTCTTC,CASSVADRARTNNEQFF
NA,TRBV9,TRBJ2-2,NA,TGTGCCAGCAGCGTAAGGGTGGCAACGAACACCGGGGAGCTGTTTTTT,CASSVRVATNTGELFF
TRBD1,TRBV19,TRBJ1-1,NA,TGTGCCAGTAGTTCGGGACAGGCCGGGATTGAAGCTTTCTTT,CASSSGQAGIEAFF
NA,TRBV4-2,TRBJ2-1,NA,TGTGCCAGCAGCCCAGCGCCTCAACTCGTCAGGAGCTCCTACAATGAGCAGTTCTTC,CASSPAPQLVRSSYNEQFF
NA,TRBV27,TRBJ1-2,NA,TGTGCCAGCAGTTTTATGGGGGCATCCTATGGCTACACCTTC,CASSFMGASYGYTF
NA,TRBV5-1,TRBJ1-1,NA,TGCGCCAGCAGCTTGGCCCTCGACACTGAAGCTTTCTTT,CASSLALDTEAFF
NA,TRBV7-9,TRBJ1-1,NA,TGTGCCAGCAGCTTAGACAGGGCCGGTGAAGCTTTCTTT,CASSLDRAGEAFF
NA,TRBV5-6,TRBJ2-5,NA,TGTGCCAGCAGCTACGGGACGCAGGAGACCCAGTACTTC,CASSYGTQETQYF
NA,TRBV7-9,TRBJ1-5,NA,TGTGCCAGCAGCTTATCCCATCAGCCCCAGCATTTT,CASSLSHQPQHF
NA,TRBV29-1,TRBJ2-7,NA,TGCAGCGTTGGCAGCTACGAGCAGTACTTC,CSVGSYEQYF
NA,TRBV5-4,TRBJ1-2,NA,TGTGCCAGCAGCTTCCGGGGGTCTTTCGATGGCTACACCTTC,CASSFRGSFDGYTF
NA,TRBV13,TRBJ1-1,NA,TGTGCCAGCAGCCCGCTCGGCCGGGACAAGAACACTGAAGCTTTCTTT,CASSPLGRDKNTEAFF
TRBD2,TRBV9,TRBJ2-7,NA,TGTGCCAGCAGCTTCCTAGCGGGCCCATCTCACGAGCAGTACTTC,CASSFLAGPSHEQYF
NA,TRBV19,TRBJ1-1,once,TGTGCCAGTAGAAGAAAAGCGAACACTGAAGCTTTCTTT,CASRRKANTEAFF
NA,TRBV11-2,TRBJ2-1,NA,TGTGCCAGCAGCCTCCAGGGGTGGGGGTCCTACAATGAGCAGTTCTTC,CASSLQGWGSYNEQFF
NA,TRBV5-4,TRBJ2-5,NA,TGTGCCAGCAGCCCCAGGGTCTTGGGAGAGACCCAGTACTTC,CASSPRVLGETQYF
NA,TRBV28,TRBJ2-5,NA,TGTGCCAGCAGTTATTCGTCCTCAGAGACCCAGTACTTC,CASSYSSSETQYF
NA,TRBV18,TRBJ2-5,NA,TGTGCCAGCTCACCACCGGGACCGCAAGAGACCCAGTACTTC,CASSPPGPQETQYF
TRBD1,TRBV6-6,TRBJ1-5,NA,TGCGGGACAGGAGGGAATAGCAATCAGCCCCAGCATTTT,CGTGGNSNQPQHF
NA,TRBV9,TRBJ2-7,NA,TGTGCCAGCAGCGTAGGTGGGGGCAACTCCTACGAGCAGTACTTC,CASSVGGGNSYEQYF
NA,TRBV5-6,TRBJ1-2,NA,TGTGCCAGCAGCTTCGGTACAGTTAACTATGGCTACACCTTC,CASSFGTVNYGYTF
NA,TRBV5-8,TRBJ2-1,NA,TGTGCCAGCAGCCCCGGTTGGGGTGTTGACGATGAGCAGTTCTTC,CASSPGWGVDDEQFF
NA,TRBV9,TRBJ2-2,NA,TGTGCCAGCAGCGTAGGGACTCTGGGAGTTGACACCGGGGAGCTGTTTTTT,CASSVGTLGVDTGELFF
NA,TRBV9,TRBJ2-3,NA,TGTGCCAGCAGCTCCGATCCGCGGGGAGAGGCAGATACGCAGTATTTT,CASSSDPRGEADTQYF
NA,TRBV5-1,TRBJ2-7,NA,TGCGCCAGCAGCTTTTCTAGCTCCTACGAGCAGTACTTC,CASSFSSSYEQYF